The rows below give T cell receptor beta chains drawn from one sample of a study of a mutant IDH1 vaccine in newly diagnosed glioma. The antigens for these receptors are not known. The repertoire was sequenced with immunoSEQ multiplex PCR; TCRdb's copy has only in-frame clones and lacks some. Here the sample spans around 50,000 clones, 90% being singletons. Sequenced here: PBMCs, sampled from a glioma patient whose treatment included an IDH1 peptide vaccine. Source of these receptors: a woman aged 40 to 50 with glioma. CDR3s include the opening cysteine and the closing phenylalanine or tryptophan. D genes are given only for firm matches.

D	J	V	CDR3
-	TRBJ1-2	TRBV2	CASSPATGYTF
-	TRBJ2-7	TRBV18	CASSPRGQIAYEQYF
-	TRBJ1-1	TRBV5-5	CASSLEPEAFF
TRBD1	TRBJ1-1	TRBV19	CASNQGGPREAFF
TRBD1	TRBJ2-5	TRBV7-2	CASSLYRGRETQYF
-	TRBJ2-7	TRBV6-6	CASSYGASYEQYF
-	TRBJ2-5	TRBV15	CATSRDRVQTQYF
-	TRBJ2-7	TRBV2	CASRDLLGSYEQYF
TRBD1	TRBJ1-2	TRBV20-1	CSVRTGVGYTF
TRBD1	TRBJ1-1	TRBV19	CASSPLDRENTEAFF
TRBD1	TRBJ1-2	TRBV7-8	CASSLQGAYGYTF
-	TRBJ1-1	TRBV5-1	CASSLPQPLNTEAFF
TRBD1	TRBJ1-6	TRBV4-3	CASSPGTGGSSPLHF
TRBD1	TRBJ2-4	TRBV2	CAITGGDLSTNIQYF
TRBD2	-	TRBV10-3	CAIRGAGDAYEQYF
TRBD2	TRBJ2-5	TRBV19	CASSIGAGRGLETQYF
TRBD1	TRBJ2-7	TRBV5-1	CASSPLGTGDSYEQYF
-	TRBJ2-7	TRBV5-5	CASSLTSSYEQYF
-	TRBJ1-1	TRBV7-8	CASSFYTGLEITEAFF
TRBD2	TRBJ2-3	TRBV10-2	CASSELGGWADTQYF
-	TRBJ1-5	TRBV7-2	CASSLGRGPQHF
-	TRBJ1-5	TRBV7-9	CASSLEQDPNQPQHF
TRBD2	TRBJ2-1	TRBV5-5	CASSLVTSGVNEQFF
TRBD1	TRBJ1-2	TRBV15	CATSRGQGDNYGYTF
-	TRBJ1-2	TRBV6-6	CASSYLGPGNGYTF
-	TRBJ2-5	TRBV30	CAWSVLRGRERQTQYF
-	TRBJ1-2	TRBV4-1	CASSQAGVSNYGYTF
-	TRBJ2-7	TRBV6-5	CASIHGGTLEQYF
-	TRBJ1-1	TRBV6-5	CASGLTGSHEAFF
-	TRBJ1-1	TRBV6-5	CASSYTRTDMNTEAFF
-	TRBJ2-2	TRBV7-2	CALPSGELFF
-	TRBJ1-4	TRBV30	CAWSVPGRGEKLFF
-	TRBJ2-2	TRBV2	CASRARWTTGELFF
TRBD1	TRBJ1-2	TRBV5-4	CASSVDRGLRYGYTF
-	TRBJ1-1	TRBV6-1	CASIRGAGTTEAFF